This TCR beta chain originates from a study of cytomegalovirus exposure and HLA in healthy donors. Study-level points and caveats: Sequencing depth roughly uniform across donors was assumed in presence/absence analyses.

On this clone: Its antigen is currently unknown.

Primers included in the PCR were 60 Vbeta and 13 Jbeta primers. The repertoire was sequenced with immunoSEQ multiplex PCR; TCRdb's copy has only in-frame clones and lacks some. The sample holds about 76,000 clones, 55% to 85% seen once. Germline V gene data show CDR1 as SGHAT and CDR2 as FQDESV (reference sequence). The CDR3 contains 19 residues. With 1 base clipped from V and 0 bases from J, the junction kept 8 bases outside the gene matches. This TCR came from a woman between 40 and 55 years old in good health and CMV-seropositive. The sequencing sample was made of PBMCs. The chain has TRBV11-1 and TRBJ2-1; 11 nucleotides agree with TRBD2. CDR3 protein: CASSLVLAGGPSSYNEQFF. DNA for the CDR3: TGTGCCAGCAGCTTAGTGCTAGCGGGGGGCCCTAGCTCCTACAATGAGCAGTTCTTC.